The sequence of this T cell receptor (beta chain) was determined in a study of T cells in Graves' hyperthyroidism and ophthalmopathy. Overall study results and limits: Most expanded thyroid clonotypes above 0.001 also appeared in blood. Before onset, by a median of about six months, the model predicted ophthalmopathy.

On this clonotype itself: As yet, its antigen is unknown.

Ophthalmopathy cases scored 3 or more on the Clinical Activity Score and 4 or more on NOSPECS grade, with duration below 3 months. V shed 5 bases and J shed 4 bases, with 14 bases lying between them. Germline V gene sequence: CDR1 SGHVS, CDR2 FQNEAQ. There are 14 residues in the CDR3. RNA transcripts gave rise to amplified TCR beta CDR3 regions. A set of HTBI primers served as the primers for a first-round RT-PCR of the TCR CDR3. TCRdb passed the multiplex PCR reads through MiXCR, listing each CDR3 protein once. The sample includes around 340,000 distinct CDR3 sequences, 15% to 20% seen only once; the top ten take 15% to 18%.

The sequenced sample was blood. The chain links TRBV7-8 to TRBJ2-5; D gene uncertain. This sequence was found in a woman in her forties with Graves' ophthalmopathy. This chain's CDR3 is CASSHPLGRETQYF. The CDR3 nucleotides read TGTGCCAGCAGCCACCCGTTAGGGCGAGAGACCCAGTACTTC.